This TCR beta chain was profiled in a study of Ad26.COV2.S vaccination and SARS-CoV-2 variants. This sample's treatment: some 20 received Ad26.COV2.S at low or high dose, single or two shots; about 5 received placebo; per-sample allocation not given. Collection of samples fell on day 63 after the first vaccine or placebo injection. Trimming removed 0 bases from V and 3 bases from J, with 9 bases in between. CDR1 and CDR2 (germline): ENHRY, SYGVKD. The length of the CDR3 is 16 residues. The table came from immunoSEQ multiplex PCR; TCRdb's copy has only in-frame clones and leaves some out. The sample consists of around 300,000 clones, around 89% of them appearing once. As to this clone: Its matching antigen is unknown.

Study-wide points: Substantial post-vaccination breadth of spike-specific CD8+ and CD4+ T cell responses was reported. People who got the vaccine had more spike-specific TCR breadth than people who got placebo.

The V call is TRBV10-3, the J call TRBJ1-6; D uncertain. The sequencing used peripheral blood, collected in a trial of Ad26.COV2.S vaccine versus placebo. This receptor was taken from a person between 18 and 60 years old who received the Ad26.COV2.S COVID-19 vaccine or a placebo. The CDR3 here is CAISESKGNYNSPLHF. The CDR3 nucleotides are TGTGCCATCAGTGAGTCGAAAGGAAACTATAATTCACCCCTCCACTTT.